This TCR beta chain was captured by sequencing in a study of cytomegalovirus exposure and HLA in healthy donors. Broader study findings: In a later analysis, CMV-associated beta chains were mostly HLA-associated, it appeared. With later analysis, a missense DCLRE1C variant became linked to TCR beta V- and J-gene trimming.

In the case of this clone: Its specificity is not known.

The CDR3 consists of 14 residues. CDR1 SGHRS and CDR2 YFSETQ come from the germline V gene. The ends were cut back, 4 bases at V and 3 bases at J, with 10 bases in the middle. Primers: 60 Vbeta forward and 13 Jbeta reverse. The table came from immunoSEQ multiplex PCR; TCRdb's copy has only in-frame clones and leaves some out. The data hold about 210,000 clones, with approximately 80% observed a single time. The V gene is TRBV5-1, the J gene TRBJ1-4; tentative D call: TRBD1 (6 bases). The source of this sequence is a woman aged 30 to 39 in good health and CMV-seropositive. Sequenced: PBMCs. CDR3 region: CASSLGTPNEKLFF. The CDR3 nucleotides are TGCGCCAGCAGCCTCGGGACACCTAATGAAAAACTGTTTTTT.